This TCR beta chain was captured in a study of T cell repertoires in cytomegalovirus infection. As for the study in general: Public TCR beta signature analysis indicated the presence of both CMV infection and matching HLA type.

Turning to this clonotype: Its antigen is unknown.

CDR1 and CDR2 (germline): MNHNY, SVGAGI (reference sequence). The CDR3 loop spans 14 amino acids. V shed 5 bases and J shed 4 bases, with 14 bases lying between them. Findings and limits, study-wide: Cumulative frequency of public TCR beta families picked out carriers of CMV plus the relevant HLA. In two of eight donors, the top clonotype was HLA-C-restricted CMV-specific.

Each CDR3 protein is one row after TCRdb ran MiXCR on the reads. This sample carries nearly 550,000 distinct CDR3 sequences, approximately 16% of them seen once, and the ten largest clones take 24%. The receptor's source is a human donor in good health (CMV status not recorded). Some clones in this sample may be carry-over from other donors' samples. This chain joins TRBV6-6 and TRBJ1-1, with a weak D call TRBD1 (6 bases). The sequenced sample was CD8+ T cells from PBMCs. The CDR3 protein is CASSESRGVTEAFF. The CDR3 DNA reads TGTGCCAGCAGTGAGAGTAGGGGGGTCACTGAAGCTTTCTTT.